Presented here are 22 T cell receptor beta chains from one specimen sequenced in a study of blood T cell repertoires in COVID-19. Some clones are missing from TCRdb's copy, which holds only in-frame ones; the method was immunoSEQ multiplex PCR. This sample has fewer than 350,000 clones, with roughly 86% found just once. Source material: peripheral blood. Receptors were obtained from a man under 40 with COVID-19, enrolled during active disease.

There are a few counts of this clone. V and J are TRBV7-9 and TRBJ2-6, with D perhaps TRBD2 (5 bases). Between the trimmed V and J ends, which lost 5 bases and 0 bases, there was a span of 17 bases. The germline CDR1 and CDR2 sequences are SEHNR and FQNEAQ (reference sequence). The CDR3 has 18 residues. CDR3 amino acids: CASSLSPGTLSGANVLTF. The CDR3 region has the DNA TGTGCCAGCAGCCTTAGCCCGGGAACCCTCTCTGGGGCCAACGTCCTGACTTTC.

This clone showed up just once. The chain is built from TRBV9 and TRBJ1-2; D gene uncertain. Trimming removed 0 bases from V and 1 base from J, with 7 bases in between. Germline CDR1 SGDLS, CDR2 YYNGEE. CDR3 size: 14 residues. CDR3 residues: CASSVDEGNYGYTF. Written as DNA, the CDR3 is TGTGCCAGCAGCGTAGACGAGGGTAACTATGGCTACACCTTC.

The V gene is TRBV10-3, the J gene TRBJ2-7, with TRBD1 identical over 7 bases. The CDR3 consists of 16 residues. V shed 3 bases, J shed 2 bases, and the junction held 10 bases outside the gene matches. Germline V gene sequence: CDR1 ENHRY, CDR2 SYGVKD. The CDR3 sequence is CAISDHTGTATYEQYF. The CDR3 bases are TGTGCCATCAGTGATCACACCGGGACAGCTACCTACGAGCAGTACTTC.

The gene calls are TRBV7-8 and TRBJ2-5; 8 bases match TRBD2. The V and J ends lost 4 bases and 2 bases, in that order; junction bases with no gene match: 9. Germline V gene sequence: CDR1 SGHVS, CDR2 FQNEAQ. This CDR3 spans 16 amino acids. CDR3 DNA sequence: TGTGCCAGCAGCTCTCCTACGCGGGGGGATCAAGAGACCCAGTACTTC. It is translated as CASSSPTRGDQETQYF.

The CDR3 loop is CASTGLAGNEQYF. The CDR3 DNA reads as TGTGCCAGCACCGGACTAGCGGGGAACGAGCAGTACTTC. The chain uses TRBV3-1 (or the pseudogene TRBV3-2) and TRBJ2-7; 12 nucleotides line up with TRBD2. Germline CDR1 is LGHDT and CDR2 is YNNKEL (reference sequence). Trimming cost V 7 bases and J 5 bases; bases outside gene matches: 3. The CDR3 is made up of 13 amino acids.

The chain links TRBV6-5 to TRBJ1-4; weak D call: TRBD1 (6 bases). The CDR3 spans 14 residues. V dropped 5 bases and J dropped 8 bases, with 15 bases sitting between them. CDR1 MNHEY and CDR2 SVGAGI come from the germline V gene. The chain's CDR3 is CASSRTGMGEKLFF. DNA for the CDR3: TGTGCCAGCAGTCGAACAGGGATGGGGGAAAAACTGTTTTTT.

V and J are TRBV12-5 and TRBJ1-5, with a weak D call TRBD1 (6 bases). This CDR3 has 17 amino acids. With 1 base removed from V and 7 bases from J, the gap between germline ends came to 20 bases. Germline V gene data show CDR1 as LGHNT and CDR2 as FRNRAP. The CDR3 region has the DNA TGTGCTAGTGGTTTGGCAGTGGGTACCACAGGGCACCAGCCCCAGCATTTT. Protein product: CASGLAVGTTGHQPQHF.

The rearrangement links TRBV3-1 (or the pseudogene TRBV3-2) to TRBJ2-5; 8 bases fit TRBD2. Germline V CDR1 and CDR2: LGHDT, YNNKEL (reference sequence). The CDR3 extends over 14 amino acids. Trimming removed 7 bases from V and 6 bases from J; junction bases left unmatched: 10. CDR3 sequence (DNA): TGTGCCAGCAACCCGCCGGGGGGGCTGCAGACCCAGTACTTC. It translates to CASNPPGGLQTQYF.

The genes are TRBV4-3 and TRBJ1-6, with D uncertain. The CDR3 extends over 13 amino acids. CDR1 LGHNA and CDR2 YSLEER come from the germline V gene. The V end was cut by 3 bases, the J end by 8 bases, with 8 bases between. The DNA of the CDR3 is TGCGCCAGCAGCCAGCCGGGAGATTCACCCCTCCACTTT. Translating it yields CASSQPGDSPLHF.

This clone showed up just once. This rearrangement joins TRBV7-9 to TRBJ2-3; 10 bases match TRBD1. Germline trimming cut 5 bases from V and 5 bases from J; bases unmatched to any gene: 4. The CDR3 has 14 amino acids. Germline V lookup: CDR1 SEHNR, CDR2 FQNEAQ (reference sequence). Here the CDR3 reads CASSQDRGGDTQYF. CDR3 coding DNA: TGTGCCAGCAGCCAGGACAGGGGGGGAGATACGCAGTATTTT.

The CDR3 DNA reads as TGCGCCAGCAGCTTGGCCAGTCAGGGAACGGGACTGAGATTCAATGAGCAGTTCTTC. It is translated as CASSLASQGTGLRFNEQFF. The chain carries TRBV5-1 and TRBJ2-1; D is possibly TRBD2 (6 bases). CDR3 length equals 19 residues. Per the germline V gene, CDR1 is SGHRS and CDR2 is YFSETQ. Deletions cut 0 bases from V and 6 bases from J, with 25 bases between.

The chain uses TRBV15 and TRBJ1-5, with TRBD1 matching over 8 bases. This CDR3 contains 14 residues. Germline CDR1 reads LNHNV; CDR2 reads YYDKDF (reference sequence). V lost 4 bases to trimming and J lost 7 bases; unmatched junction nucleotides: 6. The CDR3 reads CATSTNRGEQPQHF. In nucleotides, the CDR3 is TGTGCCACCAGCACTAACAGGGGGGAACAGCCCCAGCATTTT.

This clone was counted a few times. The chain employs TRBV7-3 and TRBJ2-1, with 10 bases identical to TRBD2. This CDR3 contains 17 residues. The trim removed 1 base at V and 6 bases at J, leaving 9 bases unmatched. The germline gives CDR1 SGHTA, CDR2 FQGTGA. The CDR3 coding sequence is TGTGCCAGCAGCTTAATGATGAGGGCTAGCGGGAGCAATGAGCAGTTCTTC. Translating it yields CASSLMMRASGSNEQFF.

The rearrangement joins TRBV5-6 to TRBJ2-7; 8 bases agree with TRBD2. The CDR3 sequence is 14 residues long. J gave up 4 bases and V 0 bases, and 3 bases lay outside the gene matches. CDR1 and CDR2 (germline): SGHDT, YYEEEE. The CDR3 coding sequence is TGTGCCAGCAGCTTGGCACCGGGGGGGTACGAGCAGTACTTC. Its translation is CASSLAPGGYEQYF.

The CDR3 bases are TGTGCCAGCAGATCAAGAGTGTACGAGCAGTACTTC. It translates to CASRSRVYEQYF. This rearrangement joins TRBV6-5 to TRBJ2-7, with no clear D. This CDR3 comprises 12 residues. Germline CDR1 reads MNHEY; CDR2 reads SVGAGI. The V end was cut by 6 bases, the J end by 4 bases, with 10 bases between.

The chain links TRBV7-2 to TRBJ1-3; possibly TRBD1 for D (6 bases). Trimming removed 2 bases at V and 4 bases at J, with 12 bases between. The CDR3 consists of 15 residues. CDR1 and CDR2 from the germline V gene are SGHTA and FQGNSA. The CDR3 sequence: CASSLNWGLGNTIYF. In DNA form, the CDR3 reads TGTGCCAGCAGCTTAAACTGGGGGCTCGGAAACACCATATATTTT.

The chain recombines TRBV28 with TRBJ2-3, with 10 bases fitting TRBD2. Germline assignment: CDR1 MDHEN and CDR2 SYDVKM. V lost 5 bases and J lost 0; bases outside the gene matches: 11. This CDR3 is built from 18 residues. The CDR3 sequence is CASSPQTLAGASTDTQYF. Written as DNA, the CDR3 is TGTGCCAGCAGTCCCCAAACCCTAGCGGGAGCGAGCACAGATACGCAGTATTTT. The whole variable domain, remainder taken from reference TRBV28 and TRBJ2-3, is DVKVTQSSRYLVKRTGEKVFLECVQDMDHENMFWYRQDPGLGLRLIYFSYDVKMKEKGDIPEGYSVSREKKERFSLILESASTNQTSMYLCASSPQTLAGASTDTQYFGPGTRLTVL.

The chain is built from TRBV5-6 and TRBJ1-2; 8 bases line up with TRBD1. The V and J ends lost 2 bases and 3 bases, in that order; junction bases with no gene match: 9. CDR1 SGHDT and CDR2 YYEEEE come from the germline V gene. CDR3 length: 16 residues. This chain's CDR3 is CASSLIGDRPHYGYTF. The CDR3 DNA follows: TGTGCCAGCAGCTTAATAGGGGACAGGCCGCACTATGGCTACACCTTC.

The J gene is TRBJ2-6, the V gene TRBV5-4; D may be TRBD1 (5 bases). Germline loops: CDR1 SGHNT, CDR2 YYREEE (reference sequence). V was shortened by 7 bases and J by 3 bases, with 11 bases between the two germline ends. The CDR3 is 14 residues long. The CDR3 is CASEPRGGANVLTF. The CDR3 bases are TGTGCCAGCGAGCCTAGGGGTGGGGCCAACGTCCTGACTTTC. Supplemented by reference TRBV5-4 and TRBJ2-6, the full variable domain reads ETGVTQSPTHLIKTRGQQVTLRCSSQSGHNTVSWYQQALGQGPQFIFQYYREEENGRGNFPPRFSGLQFPNYSSELNVNALELDDSALYLCASEPRGGANVLTFGAGSRLTVL.

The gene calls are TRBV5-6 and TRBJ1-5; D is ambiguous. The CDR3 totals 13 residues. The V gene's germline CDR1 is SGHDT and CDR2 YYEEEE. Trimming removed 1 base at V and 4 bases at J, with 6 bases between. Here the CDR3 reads CASSLSGNQPQHF. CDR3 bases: TGTGCCAGCAGCTTGTCCGGGAATCAGCCCCAGCATTTT.

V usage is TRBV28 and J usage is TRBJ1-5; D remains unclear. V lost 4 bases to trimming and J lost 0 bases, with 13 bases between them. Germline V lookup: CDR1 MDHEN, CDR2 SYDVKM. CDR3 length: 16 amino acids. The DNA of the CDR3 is TGTGCCAGCAGTTATTCAGAAAATAATAGCAATCAGCCCCAGCATTTT. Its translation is CASSYSENNSNQPQHF.

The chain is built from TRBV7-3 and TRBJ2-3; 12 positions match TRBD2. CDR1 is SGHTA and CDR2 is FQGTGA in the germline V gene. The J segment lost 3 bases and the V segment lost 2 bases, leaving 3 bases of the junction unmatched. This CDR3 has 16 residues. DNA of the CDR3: TGTGCCAGCAGCTTAGTTCTAGCGGGAGGGACAGATACGCAGTATTTT. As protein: CASSLVLAGGTDTQYF.